The clone carrying this TCR beta chain was counted many times. Its antigen is unknown. The ends were cut back, 4 bases at V and 5 bases at J, with 12 bases in the middle. The germline V gene encodes CDR1 MNHNS and CDR2 SASEGT. This CDR3 contains 13 residues. This record belongs to a study of tumor-infiltrating lymphocytes in primary liver carcinoma. Background on the study: Those sampled were patients whose primary liver carcinoma was treated by surgical resection.

The researchers produced TCR beta cDNA from roughly 500 ng total RNA with a constant-region primer. TCR beta libraries came from three nested multiplex PCR rounds using slightly modified ARM-PCR. For around 11 cycles apiece, the opening two PCR rounds ran with TRBV1-TRBV30 forward primers and a C-beta reverse primer. MiXCR, applied by TCRdb to the multiplex PCR reads, yields one record per CDR3 protein. The sample records almost 200,000 distinct CDR3 sequences, roughly two thirds being singletons. Whole-study results and caveats: Tumors had a significantly higher top-250-clone fraction than blood (p = 0.039).

They got blood RNA out of unsorted whole blood and also pulled out germline DNA. The receptor comes from a woman aged 55-69 years with primary liver carcinoma and hepatitis B virus infection. Sample: peripheral blood. V gene TRBV6-1 combines with J gene TRBJ2-7; unclear D gene. The CDR3 coding sequence is TGTGCCAGCAGTGCGATACCTGGGGACGAGCAGTACTTC. Residues: CASSAIPGDEQYF.